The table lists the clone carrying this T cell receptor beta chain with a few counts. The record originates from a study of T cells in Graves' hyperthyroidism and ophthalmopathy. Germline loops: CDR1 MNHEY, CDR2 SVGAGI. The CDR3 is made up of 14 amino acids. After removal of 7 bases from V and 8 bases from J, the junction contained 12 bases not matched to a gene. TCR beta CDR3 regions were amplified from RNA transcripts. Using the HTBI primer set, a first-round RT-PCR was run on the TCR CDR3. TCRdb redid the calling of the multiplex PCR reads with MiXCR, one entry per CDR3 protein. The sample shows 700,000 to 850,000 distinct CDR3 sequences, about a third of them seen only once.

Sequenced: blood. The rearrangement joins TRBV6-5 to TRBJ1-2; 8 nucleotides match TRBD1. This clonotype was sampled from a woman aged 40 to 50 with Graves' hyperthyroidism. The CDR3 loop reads CASTGTGLSLGYTF. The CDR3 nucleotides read TGTGCCAGCACCGGGACAGGACTTTCTTTAGGCTACACCTTC.